Following are 7 T cell receptor beta chains from one sample sequenced in a study of radiotherapy plus CTLA-4 blockade in lung cancer. This table comes from immunoSEQ multiplex PCR, and its TCRdb copy is limited to in-frame clones, with some not included. The profile covers under 65,000 clones, with around 79% appearing a single time and about 8% taken by the ten largest. The specimen was peripheral blood, collected from a patient treated with radiotherapy plus ipilimumab. These receptors all stem from a human donor with non-small cell lung cancer who had a complete response to radiotherapy plus ipilimumab.

CDR3 residues: CASSKESGLCSSTDTQYF. Written as DNA, the CDR3 is TGTGCCAGCAGCAAAGAATCGGGACTATGTTCTAGCACAGATACGCAGTATTTT. V is TRBV21-1 and J is TRBJ2-3; TRBD2 is the table's D call, not checked against the DNA. TRBV21-1 is designated a pseudogene. The CDR3 covers 18 residues.

This rearrangement joins TRBV6-1 to TRBJ1-4; D remains unclear. Germline V gives CDR1 MNHNS, CDR2 SASEGT. Trimming took 4 bases from V and 4 from J, leaving 10 bases between them. The CDR3 has 14 residues. The CDR3 DNA is TGTGCCAGCAGTGTGGCAGGCAATAATGAAAAACTGTTTTTT. It codes for CASSVAGNNEKLFF.

The chain is built from TRBV5-1 and TRBJ2-1, with D perhaps matching TRBD2 (7 bases). Trimming stripped 0 bases from V and 7 bases from J, with 17 bases between. CDR1 and CDR2 from the germline V gene are SGHRS and YFSETQ. This CDR3 has 16 residues. This chain's CDR3 is CASSLVAGGATNEQFF. The CDR3 DNA follows: TGCGCCAGCAGCTTGGTAGCTGGGGGGGCCACAAATGAGCAGTTCTTC.

The genes are TRBV30 and TRBJ2-3; TRBD2 matches 10 bases. CDR1 GTSNPN and CDR2 SVGIG come from the germline V gene (reference sequence). CDR3 length equals 16 residues. V shed 1 base, J shed 1 base, and the junction held 5 bases outside the gene matches. The CDR3 sequence is CAWSGQRGGGTDTQYF. The CDR3 nucleotides read TGTGCCTGGAGTGGACAGCGGGGGGGCGGCACAGATACGCAGTATTTT.

This clone was seen only a few times. The V gene is TRBV4-1, the J gene TRBJ2-3, with D possibly matching TRBD1 (6 bases). The CDR3 is 13 amino acids. V was trimmed by 6 bases and J by 1 base, leaving 8 bases between them. Germline values: CDR1 MGHRA, CDR2 YSYEKL. The CDR3 DNA reads as TGCGCCAGCAGACAGGGACGCACAGATACGCAGTATTTT. This translates into CASRQGRTDTQYF.

The chain has TRBV7-9 and TRBJ1-1; D remains ambiguous. V lost 3 bases and J 3 bases, leaving 5 bases between the germline ends. This CDR3 is built from 12 residues. Germline V gives CDR1 SEHNR, CDR2 FQNEAQ (reference sequence). The CDR3 here is CASSFGDTEAFF. The CDR3 DNA reads TGTGCCAGCAGCTTCGGGGACACTGAAGCTTTCTTT.

This chain connects TRBV19 to TRBJ1-5, with D perhaps matching TRBD1 (5 bases). There are 14 residues in the CDR3. V was pared by 5 bases and J by 5 bases, with 13 bases between. Per germline, CDR1 LNHDA and CDR2 SQIVND (reference sequence). The CDR3 sequence is CASSSTDLYQPQHF. The CDR3 bases are TGTGCCAGTAGTTCGACAGACCTCTATCAGCCCCAGCATTTT.